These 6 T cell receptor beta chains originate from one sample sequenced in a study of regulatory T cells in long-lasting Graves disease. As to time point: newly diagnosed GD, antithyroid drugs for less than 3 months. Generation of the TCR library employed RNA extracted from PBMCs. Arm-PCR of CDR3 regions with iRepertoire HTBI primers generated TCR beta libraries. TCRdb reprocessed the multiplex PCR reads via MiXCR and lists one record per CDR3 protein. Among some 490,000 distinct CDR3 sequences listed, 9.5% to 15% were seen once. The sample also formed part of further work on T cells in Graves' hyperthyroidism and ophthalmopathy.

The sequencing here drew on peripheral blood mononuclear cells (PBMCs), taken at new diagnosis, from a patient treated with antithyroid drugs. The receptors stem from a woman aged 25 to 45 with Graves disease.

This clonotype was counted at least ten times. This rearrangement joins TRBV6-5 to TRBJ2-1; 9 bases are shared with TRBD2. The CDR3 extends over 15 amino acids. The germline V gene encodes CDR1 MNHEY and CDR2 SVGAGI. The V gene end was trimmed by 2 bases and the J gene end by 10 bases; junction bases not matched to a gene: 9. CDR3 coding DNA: TGTGCCAGCAGTTACGACGCTAGCGGGATGAGGGAGCAGTTCTTC. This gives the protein CASSYDASGMREQFF.

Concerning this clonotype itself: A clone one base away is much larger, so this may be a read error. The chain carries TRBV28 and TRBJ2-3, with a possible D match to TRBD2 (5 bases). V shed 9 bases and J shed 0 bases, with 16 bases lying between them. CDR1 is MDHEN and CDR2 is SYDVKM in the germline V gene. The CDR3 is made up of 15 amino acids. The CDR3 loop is CASSRGGYSTDTQYF. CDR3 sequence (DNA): TGTGCCAGTTCTCGCGGAGGTTATAGCACAGATACGCAGTATTTT.

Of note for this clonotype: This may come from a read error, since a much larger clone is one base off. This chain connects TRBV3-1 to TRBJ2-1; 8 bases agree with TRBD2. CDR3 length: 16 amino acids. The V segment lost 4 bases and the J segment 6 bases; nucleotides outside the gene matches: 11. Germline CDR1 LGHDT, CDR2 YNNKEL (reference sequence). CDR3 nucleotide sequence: TGTGCCAGCAGCCCTTGGACTAGCAGGATCTCCAATGAGCAGTTCTTC. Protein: CASSPWTSRISNEQFF.

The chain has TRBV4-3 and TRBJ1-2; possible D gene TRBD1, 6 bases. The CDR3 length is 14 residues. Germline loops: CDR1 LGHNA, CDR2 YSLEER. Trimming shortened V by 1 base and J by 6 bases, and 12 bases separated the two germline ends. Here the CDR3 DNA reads TGCGCCAGCAGCCAAGGGTCAGGGGTGAATGGCTACACCTTC. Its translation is CASSQGSGVNGYTF.

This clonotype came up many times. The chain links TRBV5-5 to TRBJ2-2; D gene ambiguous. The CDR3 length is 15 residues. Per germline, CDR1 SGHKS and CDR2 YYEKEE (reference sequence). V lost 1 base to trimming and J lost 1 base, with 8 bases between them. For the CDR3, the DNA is TGTGCCAGCAGCTTGCGGCCATGGAACACCGGGGAGCTGTTTTTT. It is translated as CASSLRPWNTGELFF. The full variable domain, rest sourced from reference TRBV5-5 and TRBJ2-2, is DAGVTQSPTHLIKTRGQQVTLRCSPISGHKSVSWYQQVLGQGPQFIFQYYEKEERGRGNFPDRFSARQFPNYSSELNVNALLLGDSALYLCASSLRPWNTGELFFGEGSRLTVL.

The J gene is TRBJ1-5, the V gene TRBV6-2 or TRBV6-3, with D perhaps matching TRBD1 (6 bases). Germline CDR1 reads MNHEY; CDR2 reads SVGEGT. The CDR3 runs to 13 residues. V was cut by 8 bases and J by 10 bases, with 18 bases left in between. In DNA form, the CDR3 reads TGTGCCAGCGGGAGACAGGTTTCCTCCCCCCAGCATTTT. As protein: CASGRQVSSPQHF.